The 3 T cell receptor beta chains below all came from one sample that was sequenced in a study of CD8+ T cells in alopecia areata. Investigators isolated RNA and reverse transcribed it into cDNA to act as the sequencing template. Assay: immunoSEQ multiplex PCR; the TCRdb copy retains only in-frame clones and omits some. The profile shows 85,000 to 95,000 clones, just over 70% of them singletons. Described treatment: oral pan-JAK inhibitor, 5-10 mg twice daily. The sample was CD8+ T cells sorted from blood, taken at week 44, from a patient treated with tofacitinib. The source of these receptors is a human donor with alopecia areata.

CDR3 sequence (DNA): TGTGCCAGCAGTTACGGGCGGACAGAGTTCGAGCAGTACTTC. Residues: CASSYGRTEFEQYF. The V call is TRBV6-6, the J call TRBJ2-7; TRBD1 might be the D (6 bases). Trimming removed 2 bases at V and 6 bases at J, with 14 bases between. The CDR3 covers 14 residues. CDR1 MNHNY and CDR2 SVGAGI come from the germline V gene (reference sequence).

V is TRBV7-7 and J is TRBJ2-5, with D possibly matching TRBD1 (5 bases). CDR3 length: 15 amino acids. V was trimmed by 5 bases and J by 5 bases, leaving 18 bases between them. The germline V gene encodes CDR1 SSHAT and CDR2 FNYEAQ (reference sequence). CDR3 sequence reads: CASSPRETEAETQYF. CDR3 nucleotide sequence: TGTGCCAGCAGCCCCAGGGAAACGGAAGCGGAGACCCAGTACTTC. The entire variable domain, with the rest obtained from reference TRBV7-7 and TRBJ2-5, is as follows: GAGVSQSPRYKVTKRGQDVTLRCDPISSHATLYWYQQALGQGPEFLTYFNYEAQPDKSGLPSDRFSAERPEGSISTLTIQRTEQRDSAMYRCASSPRETEAETQYFGPGTRLLVL.

The J gene is TRBJ2-1, the V gene TRBV5-8; D not resolved. V was cut by 1 base and J by 7 bases, with 18 bases left in between. Germline V lookup: CDR1 SGHTS, CDR2 YDEGEE. CDR3 length: 16 amino acids. The CDR3 region is CASSLLRGPSRNEQFF. CDR3 nucleotides: TGTGCCAGCAGCTTGCTCCGTGGACCGTCGAGAAATGAGCAGTTCTTC. The full variable domain, rest sourced from reference TRBV5-8 and TRBJ2-1, is EAGVTQSPTHLIKTRGQQATLRCSPISGHTSVYWYQQALGLGLQFLLWYDEGEERNRGNFPPRFSGRQFPNYSSELNVNALELEDSALYLCASSLLRGPSRNEQFFGPGTRLTVL.